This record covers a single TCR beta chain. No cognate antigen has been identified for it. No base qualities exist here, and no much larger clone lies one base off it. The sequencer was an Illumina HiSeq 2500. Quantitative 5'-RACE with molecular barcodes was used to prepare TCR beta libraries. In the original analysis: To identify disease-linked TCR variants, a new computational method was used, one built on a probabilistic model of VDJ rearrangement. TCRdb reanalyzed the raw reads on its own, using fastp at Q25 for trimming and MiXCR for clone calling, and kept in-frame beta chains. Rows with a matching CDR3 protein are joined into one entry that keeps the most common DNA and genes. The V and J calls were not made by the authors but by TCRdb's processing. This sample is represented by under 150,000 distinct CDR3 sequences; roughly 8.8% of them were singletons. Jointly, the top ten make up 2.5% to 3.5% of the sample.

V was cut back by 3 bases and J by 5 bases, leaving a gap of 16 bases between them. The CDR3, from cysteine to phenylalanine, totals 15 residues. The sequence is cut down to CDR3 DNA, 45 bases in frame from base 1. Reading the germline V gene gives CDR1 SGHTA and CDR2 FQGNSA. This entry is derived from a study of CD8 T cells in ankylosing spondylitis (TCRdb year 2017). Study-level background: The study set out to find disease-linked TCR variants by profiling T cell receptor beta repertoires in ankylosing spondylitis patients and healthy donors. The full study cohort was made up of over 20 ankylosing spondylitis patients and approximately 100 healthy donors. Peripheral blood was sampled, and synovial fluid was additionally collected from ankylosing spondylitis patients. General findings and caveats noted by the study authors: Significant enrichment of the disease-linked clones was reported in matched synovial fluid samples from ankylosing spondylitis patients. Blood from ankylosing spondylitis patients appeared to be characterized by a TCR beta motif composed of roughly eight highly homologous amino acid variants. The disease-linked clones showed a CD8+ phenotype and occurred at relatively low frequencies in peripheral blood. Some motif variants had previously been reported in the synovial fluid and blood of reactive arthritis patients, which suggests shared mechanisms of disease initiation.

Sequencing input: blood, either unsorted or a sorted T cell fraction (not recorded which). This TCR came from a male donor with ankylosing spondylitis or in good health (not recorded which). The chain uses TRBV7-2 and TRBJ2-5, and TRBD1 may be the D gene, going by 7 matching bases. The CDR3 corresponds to CASSFRQGGLETQYF. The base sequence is TGTGCCAGCAGCTTTAGGCAGGGGGGATTGGAGACCCAGTACTTC.